The subject of this entry is one T cell receptor (beta chain). Its antigen remains unidentified. The repertoire was sequenced with immunoSEQ multiplex PCR; TCRdb's copy has only in-frame clones and lacks some. Of 150,000 or so clones in the sample, approximately 90% were seen once. This specimen comes from a study of T cell responses to AZD1222 COVID-19 vaccine. Notes on the study in general: Rises in breadth and depth of Spike-specific TCRs came after two AZD1222 doses.

CDR3 length: 16 residues. V was clipped by 4 bases and J by 1 base; unmatched bases: 8. Germline-derived CDR1 and CDR2 are KGHSH and LQKENI. The sequence was collected from an adult who had recovered from COVID-19. The sample here was peripheral blood, taken after recovery from COVID-19. The J gene is TRBJ1-1, the V gene TRBV18; 8 nucleotides agree with TRBD1. CDR3 in DNA: TGTGCCAGCTCACGTGACAGGGGTGGGCGGAACACTGAAGCTTTCTTT. It yields the protein CASSRDRGGRNTEAFF.